Following are 5 T cell receptor beta chains from one sample sequenced in a study of blood T cell repertoires in COVID-19. Method: immunoSEQ multiplex PCR; TCRdb's copy keeps in-frame clones and lacks some. The sample gives approximately 240,000 clones, about 90% of which show up once; about 2.9% is in the top ten. The sample comprised peripheral blood. These receptors were taken from a woman younger than 45 who had recovered from COVID-19.

CDR3 residues: CATSRDRGTGTDTQYF. CDR3 sequence (DNA): TGTGCCACCAGCAGAGATAGGGGGACGGGGACAGATACGCAGTATTTT. V usage is TRBV15 and J usage is TRBJ2-3; possible D gene TRBD1, 6 bases. Germline CDR1 and CDR2: LNHNV and YYDKDF (reference sequence). Deletions cut 0 bases from V and 3 bases from J, with 13 bases between. The CDR3 is 16 amino acids.

V usage is TRBV5-5 and J usage is TRBJ1-1; D ambiguous. In germline, CDR1 is SGHKS, CDR2 YYEKEE (reference sequence). With 4 bases removed from V and 7 bases from J, the gap between germline ends came to 17 bases. This CDR3 contains 14 residues. The CDR3 protein is CASSAFSGRSEAFF. DNA of the CDR3: TGTGCCAGCAGCGCCTTCAGCGGACGAAGTGAAGCTTTCTTT.

The genes are TRBV12-3 or TRBV12-4 and TRBJ1-1; the D gene is possibly TRBD1 (6 bases). Trimming took off 2 bases at V and 8 bases at J, with 12 bases between the two ends. The CDR3 totals 13 residues. CDR3 nucleotide sequence: TGTGCCAGCAGTTTAAGCCCTGGGACAGAAGCTTTCTTT. This translates into CASSLSPGTEAFF.

CDR3 sequence: CASSSPTGGLSAGELFF. The CDR3 DNA is TGTGCCAGCAGCTCCCCCACAGGGGGCCTCTCGGCCGGGGAGCTGTTTTTT. The chain carries TRBV9 and TRBJ2-2; 9 bases agree with TRBD1. This CDR3 spans 17 amino acids. After removal of 4 bases from V and 6 bases from J, the junction contained 13 bases not matched to a gene. CDR1 and CDR2 from the germline V gene are SGDLS and YYNGEE.

This clone was seen a single time. The J gene is TRBJ1-2, the V gene TRBV29-1; maybe TRBD1 (6 bases). The CDR3 extends over 11 amino acids. CDR1 is SQVTM, CDR2 ANQGSEA, per germline. CDR3 nucleotide sequence: TGCACAGGGGTGGGTGGGGATGGCTACACCTTC. This translates into CTGVGGDGYTF.